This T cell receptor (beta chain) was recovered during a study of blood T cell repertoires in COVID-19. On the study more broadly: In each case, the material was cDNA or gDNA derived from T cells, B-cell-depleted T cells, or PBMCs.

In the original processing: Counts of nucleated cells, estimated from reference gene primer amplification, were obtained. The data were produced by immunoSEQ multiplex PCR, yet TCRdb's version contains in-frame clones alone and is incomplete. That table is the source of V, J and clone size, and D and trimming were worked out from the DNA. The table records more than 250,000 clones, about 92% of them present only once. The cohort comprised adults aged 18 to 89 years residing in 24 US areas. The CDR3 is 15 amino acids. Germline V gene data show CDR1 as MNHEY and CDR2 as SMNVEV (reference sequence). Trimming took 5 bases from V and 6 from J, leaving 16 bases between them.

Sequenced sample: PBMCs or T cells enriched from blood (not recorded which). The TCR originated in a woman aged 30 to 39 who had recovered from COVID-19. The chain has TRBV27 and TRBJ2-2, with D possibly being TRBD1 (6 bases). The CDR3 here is CASSLVGGVAGELFF. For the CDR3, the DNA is TGTGCCAGCAGTCTCGTAGGGGGTGTCGCCGGGGAGCTGTTTTTT.